This T cell receptor beta chain came from a study of post-analysis software for immune sequencing data. Study results and limitations: With TRBV5-6, TRBV5-1 and TRBV20-1 included, about five TRBV segments were more frequent in patients than in controls.

Carried by the TCR beta cDNA libraries were unique molecular identifiers. Roughly 0.5 million cDNA molecules were obtained from approximately 0.91 to 9.4 million T cells. MiXCR was run by TCRdb on the PCR reads, yielding one entry per CDR3 protein. The table records 700,000 to 900,000 distinct CDR3 sequences, 46% of them present only once. This clonotype showed up just a few times. Its target is not known. CDR3 length: 16 amino acids. The V segment lost 4 bases and the J segment 6 bases; nucleotides outside the gene matches: 12. The V gene's germline CDR1 is KGHDR and CDR2 SFDVKD. Sample: blood. This chain uses TRBV24-1 with TRBJ2-3; 7 bases are a match to TRBD2. The sequence was obtained from a girl between 5 and 17 years old with multiple sclerosis. CDR3: CATSEVREWLWDTQYF. The CDR3 DNA reads as TGTGCCACCAGTGAAGTGCGGGAGTGGTTGTGGGATACGCAGTATTTT.